The next 21 T cell receptor beta chains were all read from a single sample in a study of blood T cell repertoires in COVID-19. Assay: immunoSEQ multiplex PCR; the TCRdb copy retains only in-frame clones and omits some. This table holds 97,000 or so clones, 90% found once. Sequences were obtained from peripheral blood. The receptors were gathered from a middle-aged man with acute or convalescent COVID-19.

V usage is TRBV29-1 and J usage is TRBJ1-5; D might be TRBD1 (6 bases). Germline V CDR1 and CDR2: SQVTM, ANQGSEA. Trimming shortened V by 3 bases and J by 5 bases, and 14 bases separated the two germline ends. The CDR3 totals 14 residues. The CDR3 loop is CSVEETGTDQPQHF. The CDR3 DNA reads as TGCAGCGTTGAGGAGACAGGAACTGATCAGCCCCAGCATTTT. Based on the CDR3 plus reference TRBV29-1 and TRBJ1-5, the full variable domain is SAVISQKPSRDICQRGTSLTIQCQVDSQVTMMFWYRQQPGQSLTLIATANQGSEATYESGFVIDKFPISRPNLTFSTLTVSNMSPEDSSIYLCSVEETGTDQPQHFGDGTRLSIL.

This rearrangement joins TRBV29-1 to TRBJ2-1, with 11 bases that match TRBD2. The J segment lost 9 bases and the V segment lost 6 bases, leaving 10 bases of the junction unmatched. Germline V gives CDR1 SQVTM, CDR2 ANQGSEA. This CDR3 is 14 amino acids long. CDR3 in amino acids: CSVGLAGGQTEQFF. CDR3 DNA sequence: TGCAGCGTCGGATTAGCGGGAGGGCAGACTGAGCAGTTCTTC.

The rearrangement joins TRBV30 to TRBJ1-5, with TRBD1 as a possible D gene (5 bases). The CDR3 covers 14 residues. CDR1 and CDR2 (germline): GTSNPN, SVGIG (reference sequence). Trimming cost V 2 bases and J 3 bases, with 11 bases left between them. CDR3 sequence (DNA): TGTGCCTGGAGTACTGGACAATACAATCAGCCCCAGCATTTT. This encodes CAWSTGQYNQPQHF.

The chain employs TRBV9 and TRBJ1-2; D not resolved. Trimming left V 0 bases short and J 3 bases short, with 12 bases between. The CDR3 is 15 amino acids. The germline gives CDR1 SGDLS, CDR2 YYNGEE. CDR3 nucleotide sequence: TGTGCCAGCAGCGTAGTGGGCAGGCCTGACTATGGCTACACCTTC. It codes for CASSVVGRPDYGYTF.

The chain's CDR3 is CATSEEQVYGGRPDPDTQYF. For the CDR3, the DNA is TGTGCCACCAGTGAAGAACAGGTCTATGGCGGGAGACCCGACCCAGATACGCAGTATTTT. This chain uses TRBV24-1 with TRBJ2-3, with 7 bases lining up with TRBD2. This CDR3 comprises 20 residues. CDR1 is KGHDR, CDR2 SFDVKD, per germline. Trimming removed 4 bases from V and 4 bases from J; junction bases left unmatched: 22.

The chain combines TRBV6-5 with TRBJ1-3; perhaps TRBD1 as D (6 bases). The CDR3 spans 15 residues. V lost 7 bases and J 4 bases, leaving 17 bases between the germline ends. Germline CDR1 and CDR2: MNHEY and SVGAGI. The CDR3 coding sequence is TGTGCCAGCAACCCTGGGGGGGGGCGCGGAAACACCATATATTTT. Protein product: CASNPGGGRGNTIYF.

The V and J genes are TRBV7-8 and TRBJ1-1; 7 positions match TRBD1. J was trimmed by 0 bases and V by 5 bases; bases with no gene match: 9. This CDR3 is built from 16 residues. Looked up from germline, CDR1 is SGHVS and CDR2 is FQNEAQ. As DNA, the CDR3 is TGTGCCAGCAGCCCGCGGGACAGTCGGGTGAACACTGAAGCTTTCTTT. Its protein is CASSPRDSRVNTEAFF. Using reference TRBV7-8 and TRBJ1-1 for the parts outside the CDR3, the full variable domain is GAGVSQSPRYKVAKRGQDVALRCDPISGHVSLFWYQQALGQGPEFLTYFQNEAQLDKSGLPSDRFFAERPEGSVSTLKIQRTQQEDSAVYLCASSPRDSRVNTEAFFGQGTRLTVV.

J is TRBJ1-2 and V is TRBV18, with 7 bases aligning to TRBD1. Germline assignment: CDR1 KGHSH and CDR2 LQKENI. The CDR3 consists of 17 residues. Losses at the gene ends were 3 bases for V and 2 bases for J; bases not matched to a gene: 12. CDR3 region: CASSPNRRTGVNYGYTF. As DNA, the CDR3 is TGTGCCAGCTCACCCAATCGTCGGACAGGCGTGAACTATGGCTACACCTTC.

The chain links TRBV27 to TRBJ1-1, with D unresolved. This CDR3 spans 13 amino acids. V lost 1 base to trimming and J lost 4 bases, with 7 bases between them. Germline loops: CDR1 MNHEY, CDR2 SMNVEV (reference sequence). This CDR3 reads CASSLYSFTEAFF. CDR3 DNA: TGTGCCAGCAGTTTATACAGCTTCACTGAAGCTTTCTTT.

This clone showed up just once. V gene TRBV6-6 combines with J gene TRBJ1-5; D call uncertain. The CDR3 has 13 amino acids. V lost 5 bases to trimming and J lost 6 bases, with 11 bases between them. Per germline, CDR1 MNHNY and CDR2 SVGAGI (reference sequence). This chain's CDR3 is CASSMEFAQPQHF. Here the CDR3 DNA reads TGTGCCAGCAGTATGGAGTTCGCTCAGCCCCAGCATTTT.

This clone showed up just once. The chain employs TRBV30 and TRBJ2-1, with TRBD2 identical over 10 bases. Losses at the gene ends were 4 bases for V and 6 bases for J; bases not matched to a gene: 0. The CDR3 contains 12 residues. The germline V gene has CDR1 GTSNPN and CDR2 SVGIG (reference sequence). DNA of the CDR3: TGTGCCTGGACTAGCGGGAGCAATGAGCAGTTCTTC. It specifies CAWTSGSNEQFF. The whole variable domain, remainder taken from reference TRBV30 and TRBJ2-1, is SQTIHQWPATLVQPVGSPLSLECTVEGTSNPNLYWYRQAAGRGLQLLFYSVGIGQISSEVPQNLSASRPQDRQFILSSKKLLLSDSGFYLCAWTSGSNEQFFGPGTRLTVL.

The V and J genes are TRBV4-1 and TRBJ2-1, with TRBD1 identical over 7 bases. Germline trimming cut 0 bases from V and 3 bases from J; bases unmatched to any gene: 8. Germline V lookup: CDR1 MGHRA, CDR2 YSYEKL. The CDR3 is 17 amino acids. DNA for the CDR3: TGCGCCAGCAGCCAAGAGAGGGGGCTTACCTTCTACAATGAGCAGTTCTTC. This codes for CASSQERGLTFYNEQFF.

The V call is TRBV19, the J call TRBJ1-5; D might be TRBD1 (5 bases). V lost 0 bases and J lost 3, with 12 bases in between. Germline V lookup: CDR1 LNHDA, CDR2 SQIVND (reference sequence). This CDR3 has 16 amino acids. The CDR3, as DNA: TGTGCCAGTAGTATAGATCGGGGGGGGGACAATCAGCCCCAGCATTTT. This gives the protein CASSIDRGGDNQPQHF.

In this sample, this clone turned up a few times. The genes are TRBV5-1 and TRBJ2-1; 7 bases are shared with TRBD1. J lost 12 bases, V lost 0 bases, and 6 bases had no gene match. The germline CDR1 and CDR2 sequences are SGHRS and YFSETQ. This CDR3 contains 13 residues. In DNA form, the CDR3 reads TGCGCCAGCAGCTTGGGACAGGGTGGGGGGCAGTTCTTC. Protein: CASSLGQGGGQFF. Supplemented by reference TRBV5-1 and TRBJ2-1, the full variable domain reads KAGVTQTPRYLIKTRGQQVTLSCSPISGHRSVSWYQQTPGQGLQFLFEYFSETQRNKGNFPGRFSGRQFSNSRSEMNVSTLELGDSALYLCASSLGQGGGQFFGPGTRLTVL.

The count of this clone is one. The CDR3 loop reads CASQGQIDYGYTF. The CDR3 bases are TGTGCCAGCCAGGGACAGATCGACTATGGCTACACCTTC. The V gene is TRBV12-3 or TRBV12-4, the J gene TRBJ1-2; the match to TRBD1 covers 7 bases. CDR3 length: 13 residues. The V gene end was trimmed by 8 bases and the J gene end by 3 bases; junction bases not matched to a gene: 6.

The chain couples TRBV6-5 to TRBJ2-5; TRBD2 matches at 10 bases. Trimming removed 5 bases from V and 4 bases from J; junction bases left unmatched: 7. Germline values: CDR1 MNHEY, CDR2 SVGAGI. The CDR3 consists of 15 residues. CDR3 DNA sequence: TGTGCCAGCAGTACGAGCGGGAGGGCCTCAGAGACCCAGTACTTC. Protein product: CASSTSGRASETQYF.

A few counts support this clone. This chain uses TRBV9 with TRBJ2-1; weak D call: TRBD2 (6 bases). V shed 9 bases and J shed 6 bases, with 19 bases lying between them. Germline V CDR1 and CDR2: SGDLS, YYNGEE. The CDR3 loop spans 14 amino acids. The CDR3, as DNA: TGTGCCACTTCTAAGGGCGGGACCTTCAATGAGCAGTTCTTC. Translation: CATSKGGTFNEQFF.

V usage is TRBV11-2 and J usage is TRBJ2-7; D possibly corresponds to TRBD2 (6 bases). The length of the CDR3 is 13 residues. The V gene's germline CDR1 is SGHAT and CDR2 FQNNGV. Trimming shortened V by 2 bases and J by 7 bases, and 12 bases separated the two germline ends. The CDR3 DNA is TGTGCCAGCAGCTTAATGGCCCGGGGGGAGCAGTACTTC. This sequence encodes CASSLMARGEQYF.

The chain employs TRBV6-6 and TRBJ2-2; D uncertain. Germline CDR1 is MNHNY and CDR2 is SVGAGI (reference sequence). Between the trimmed V and J ends, which lost 4 bases and 6 bases, there was a span of 9 bases. The CDR3 sequence is 13 residues long. The CDR3 here is CASSSGYSGELFF. As DNA, the CDR3 is TGTGCCAGCAGTTCCGGGTATTCCGGGGAGCTGTTTTTT.

The chain couples TRBV24-1 to TRBJ2-5; 7 bases agree with TRBD2. The CDR3 extends over 16 amino acids. CDR1 and CDR2 (germline): KGHDR, SFDVKD. The trim removed 3 bases at V and 5 bases at J, leaving 11 bases unmatched. In DNA form, the CDR3 reads TGTGCCACCAGTGATAGCGGGCGGGAGAGGGAGGAGACCCAGTACTTC. Translated: CATSDSGREREETQYF.

The genes are TRBV6-5 and TRBJ2-5, with 10 bases matching TRBD2. V lost 10 bases to trimming and J lost 4 bases; unmatched junction nucleotides: 12. Per the germline V gene, CDR1 is MNHEY and CDR2 is SVGAGI. This CDR3 spans 15 amino acids. CDR3 loop: CATSPASGSRETQYF. The CDR3, as DNA: TGTGCCACTTCCCCTGCTAGCGGGAGTCGAGAGACCCAGTACTTC.